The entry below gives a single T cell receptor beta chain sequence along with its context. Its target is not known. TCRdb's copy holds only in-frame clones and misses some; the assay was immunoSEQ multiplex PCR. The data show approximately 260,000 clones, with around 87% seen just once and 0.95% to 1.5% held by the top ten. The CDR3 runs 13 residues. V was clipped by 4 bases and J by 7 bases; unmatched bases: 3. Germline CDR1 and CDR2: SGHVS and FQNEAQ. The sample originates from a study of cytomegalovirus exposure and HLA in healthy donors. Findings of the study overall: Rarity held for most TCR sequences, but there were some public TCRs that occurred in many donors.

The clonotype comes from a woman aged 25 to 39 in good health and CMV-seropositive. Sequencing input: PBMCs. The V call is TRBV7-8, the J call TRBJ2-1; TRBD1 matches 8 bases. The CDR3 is CASSSNRGNEQFF. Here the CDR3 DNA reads TGTGCCAGCAGCTCGAACAGGGGGAATGAGCAGTTCTTC.